Given below is one T cell receptor (beta chain) in context. Antigen unknown. This sample is drawn from a study of cytomegalovirus exposure and HLA in healthy donors. Findings of the study overall: In a later analysis, specific HLA alleles were associated with 16,000 or so TCR beta sequences at a 0.05 false discovery rate. Using the classifier, cytomegalovirus status was reportedly diagnosed with high specificity and sensitivity.

The germline CDR1 and CDR2 sequences are MDHEN and SYDVKM. V was pared by 5 bases and J by 1 base, with 12 bases between. CDR3 size: 14 residues. The PCR contained 60 Vbeta and 13 Jbeta primers. Using immunoSEQ multiplex PCR, the repertoire was profiled, and TCRdb retains in-frame clones only, with some absent. The repertoire holds 100,000 to 150,000 clones, under 70% seen once, with 1.5% in the top ten. Healthy bone marrow donors made up the donors. V usage is TRBV28 and J usage is TRBJ2-7; D is ambiguous. This clonotype was sampled from a man aged 18-30 years in good health and CMV-seronegative. The sequencing sample was made of PBMCs. Here the CDR3 reads CASSLLKPSYEQYF. The CDR3 bases are TGTGCCAGCAGTCTTCTAAAGCCATCCTACGAGCAGTACTTC.